The 30 T cell receptor beta chains below were found in one sample sequenced in a study of regulatory T cells in long-lasting Graves disease. HTBI primers from iRepertoire and Arm-PCR of CDR3 regions yielded the TCR beta libraries. TCRdb called the multiplex PCR reads again in MiXCR, with one record for every CDR3 protein. Of about 420,000 distinct CDR3 sequences detected, around 17% appear once; the ten largest clones hold roughly 23%. Documented time point: newly diagnosed GD, antithyroid drugs for less than 3 months. PBMCs provided the RNA from which the TCR library was made. In addition, the sample was reused for a study of T cells in Graves' hyperthyroidism and ophthalmopathy.

The sample in question was peripheral blood mononuclear cells (PBMCs), obtained at new diagnosis, from a patient treated with antithyroid drugs. The receptor set was obtained from a young woman with Graves disease.

This clonotype was counted only a few times. The chain couples TRBV29-1 to TRBJ2-3; D gene unclear. The CDR3 sequence is 13 residues long. The V end lost 4 bases, the J end lost 1 base, and 9 bases lay between the germline ends. Germline V gene lookup returns CDR1 SQVTM and CDR2 ANQGSEA. The CDR3 DNA follows: TGCAGCGTTGTGGGGTTCGGCACAGATACGCAGTATTTT. Protein: CSVVGFGTDTQYF.

V and J are TRBV5-1 and TRBJ2-1; TRBD2 matches at 11 bases. Germline CDR1 SGHRS, CDR2 YFSETQ. The junction had 5 bases not matched to a gene; V was cut back by 4 bases and J by 2 bases. There are 16 residues in the CDR3. CDR3 nucleotide sequence: TGCGCCAGCAGCAGGATGACTAGCGGGACCTACAATGAGCAGTTCTTC. It specifies CASSRMTSGTYNEQFF. The full variable domain, its missing parts supplied by reference TRBV5-1 and TRBJ2-1, is KAGVTQTPRYLIKTRGQQVTLSCSPISGHRSVSWYQQTPGQGLQFLFEYFSETQRNKGNFPGRFSGRQFSNSRSEMNVSTLELGDSALYLCASSRMTSGTYNEQFFGPGTRLTVL.

This clonotype was seen at least ten times. This sequence joins TRBV6-1 and TRBJ1-1; no clear D gene. V dropped 6 bases and J dropped 0 bases, with 14 bases sitting between them. The CDR3 extends over 15 amino acids. Germline V lookup: CDR1 MNHNS, CDR2 SASEGT. The CDR3 DNA reads as TGTGCCAGCAGCGGGCCGCAGAGCCTGAACACTGAAGCTTTCTTT. Residues: CASSGPQSLNTEAFF.

V is TRBV6-1 and J is TRBJ2-3; no definite D call. The CDR3 runs 12 residues. Per germline, CDR1 MNHNS and CDR2 SASEGT. Trimming took off 4 bases at V and 5 bases at J, with 7 bases between the two ends. The CDR3 reads CASSVGLDTQYF. CDR3 nucleotides: TGTGCCAGCAGTGTGGGCCTAGATACGCAGTATTTT.

The table lists this clonotype with many counts. The genes are TRBV7-3 and TRBJ2-3; 11 positions match TRBD2. Germline CDR1 SGHTA, CDR2 FQGTGA. The CDR3 length is 14 residues. V trimming: 4 bases; J trimming: 5 bases; junction bases outside the gene matches: 2. The CDR3 bases are TGTGCCAGCAGCTCCGGGACTAGCGGAGATACGCAGTATTTT. Its translation is CASSSGTSGDTQYF.

The rearrangement joins TRBV28 to TRBJ2-1; 8 bases are shared with TRBD2. V dropped 4 bases and J dropped 2; count of bases not matched to a gene: 16. Germline V gene lookup returns CDR1 MDHEN and CDR2 SYDVKM. The CDR3 runs 19 residues. CDR3 loop: CASSSLRKPKREPYNEQFF. The CDR3 region has the DNA TGTGCCAGCAGTTCTCTCCGTAAACCTAAGCGGGAGCCCTACAATGAGCAGTTCTTC.

This chain uses TRBV7-9 with TRBJ2-2; TRBD2 is a possible D gene (6 bases). Per germline, CDR1 SEHNR and CDR2 FQNEAQ (reference sequence). V lost 4 bases, J lost 6 bases, and 9 bases lay in between. The CDR3 runs 13 residues. As DNA, the CDR3 is TGTGCCAGCAGCTCGGGGGACCCCGGGGAGCTGTTTTTT. Translation gives CASSSGDPGELFF.

The table lists this clonotype with many counts. In DNA, the CDR3 is TGCGCCAGCAGCTTGAATACAGGGGGAGTACATGAAAAACTGTTTTTT. Protein sequence: CASSLNTGGVHEKLFF. V gene TRBV5-1 combines with J gene TRBJ1-4, with 8 bases identical to TRBD1. The ends lost 1 base at V and 6 bases at J; junction bases unmatched: 8. The CDR3 runs 16 residues. The germline CDR1 and CDR2 sequences are SGHRS and YFSETQ.

This clonotype was counted a few times. V is TRBV7-9 and J is TRBJ2-1; possibly TRBD1 or TRBD2 for D (5 bases each). V dropped 3 bases and J dropped 1 base, with 10 bases sitting between them. Per germline, CDR1 SEHNR and CDR2 FQNEAQ (reference sequence). The CDR3 contains 15 residues. The CDR3 DNA follows: TGTGCCAGCAGCTTTCCGGGACGGTCCTACAATGAGCAGTTCTTC. This sequence encodes CASSFPGRSYNEQFF.

This clonotype has ten or more counts. V is TRBV20-1 and J is TRBJ1-2; TRBD1 might be the D (6 bases). From germline, CDR1 is DFQATT and CDR2 SNEGSKA (reference sequence). With 0 bases removed from V and 8 bases from J, the gap between germline ends came to 16 bases. This CDR3 is 14 amino acids long. The CDR3 sequence is CSARDKLVTGGYTF. CDR3 nucleotide sequence: TGCAGTGCTAGAGATAAGTTGGTTACAGGGGGCTACACCTTC.

This clonotype showed up many times. CDR3 coding DNA: TGTGCCAGCAGCGACCCCAGGGGAAGGCAGCCCCAGCATTTT. Protein sequence: CASSDPRGRQPQHF. J is TRBJ1-5 and V is TRBV7-2, with D possibly being TRBD1 (6 bases). V was pared by 5 bases and J by 7 bases, with 15 bases between. The germline V gene has CDR1 SGHTA and CDR2 FQGNSA. The CDR3 runs 14 residues.

The chain is built from TRBV29-1 and TRBJ2-7, with 12 positions matching TRBD1. CDR1 is SQVTM and CDR2 is ANQGSEA in the germline V gene. The ends lost 4 bases at V and 1 base at J; junction bases unmatched: 14. The CDR3 loop spans 18 amino acids. The CDR3, as DNA: TGCAGCGTTGGTGGGGGACAGGGGGCTTGGGGGAGTTCCTACGAGCAGTACTTC. As protein: CSVGGGQGAWGSSYEQYF.

This clonotype showed up many times. The V and J genes are TRBV27 and TRBJ1-6; D is undetermined. Germline CDR1 reads MNHEY; CDR2 reads SMNVEV (reference sequence). This CDR3 spans 13 amino acids. V gave up 6 bases and J gave up 12 bases, with 15 bases separating them. The CDR3 reads CASRGRDRVPLHF. CDR3 nucleotides: TGTGCCAGCAGGGGAAGGGATCGGGTACCCCTCCACTTT.

This clonotype was seen many times. One end of the junction varies from germline; a read error may be responsible. The chain recombines TRBV4-3 with TRBJ2-7; D might be TRBD2 (6 bases). The CDR3 runs to 16 residues. CDR1 is LGHNA and CDR2 is YSLEER in the germline V gene. The CDR3 DNA follows: TGCGCCAGCAGACAAGACTCGGGAGACCCAACCTACGAGCAGTACTTC. It is translated as CASRQDSGDPTYEQYF.

The chain uses TRBV5-1 and TRBJ2-7; 9 bases match TRBD1. The CDR3 has 15 residues. With V trimmed by 4 bases and J by 5 bases, 10 bases remained unmatched. In germline, CDR1 is SGHRS, CDR2 YFSETQ. CDR3 sequence (DNA): TGCGCCAGCAGCCTCGGACAGGGGAGTTTGGACGAGCAGTACTTC. It codes for CASSLGQGSLDEQYF.

At least ten counts were recorded for this clonotype. This sequence joins TRBV7-8 and TRBJ2-3, with 9 bases identical to TRBD2. V lost 5 bases to trimming and J lost 6 bases; unmatched junction nucleotides: 3. This CDR3 spans 13 amino acids. Germline CDR1 and CDR2: SGHVS and FQNEAQ. CDR3 amino acids: CASSRSGRDTQYF. CDR3 DNA: TGTGCCAGCAGCCGAAGCGGGAGGGATACGCAGTATTTT. Based on the CDR3 plus reference TRBV7-8 and TRBJ2-3, the full variable domain is GAGVSQSPRYKVAKRGQDVALRCDPISGHVSLFWYQQALGQGPEFLTYFQNEAQLDKSGLPSDRFFAERPEGSVSTLKIQRTQQEDSAVYLCASSRSGRDTQYFGPGTRLTVL.

The rearrangement links TRBV6-1 to TRBJ1-4, with no clear D. CDR1 is MNHNS and CDR2 is SASEGT in the germline V gene. The CDR3 spans 10 residues. Trimming took off 8 bases at V and 10 bases at J, with 8 bases between the two ends. Here the CDR3 reads CASYLGKLFF. The CDR3 coding sequence is TGTGCCAGCTACCTCGGAAAACTGTTTTTT.

Worth noting for this clonotype: Possible read error: a much larger clone is one base away. V usage is TRBV28 and J usage is TRBJ1-1, with D possibly being TRBD1 (6 bases). CDR1 is MDHEN and CDR2 is SYDVKM in the germline V gene. This CDR3 spans 14 amino acids. V gave up 2 bases and J gave up 11 bases, with 18 bases separating them. CDR3 protein: CASSLLGGQTKAFF. The CDR3 bases are TGTGCCAGCAGTTTACTCGGCGGACAGACTAAGGCTTTCTTT.

This clonotype has ten or more counts. V gene TRBV11-2 combines with J gene TRBJ2-1, with TRBD1 as a possible D gene (5 bases). Germline values: CDR1 SGHAT, CDR2 FQNNGV. The V end lost 1 base, the J end lost 0 bases, and 7 bases lay between the germline ends. There are 15 residues in the CDR3. CDR3 region: CASSLAGYSYNEQFF. The CDR3, as DNA: TGTGCCAGCAGCTTAGCAGGGTACTCCTACAATGAGCAGTTCTTC.

This clonotype showed up just a few times. This may arise from a read error, as a much more abundant clone is one base away. The chain carries TRBV28 and TRBJ1-1; no clear D gene. The germline V gene has CDR1 MDHEN and CDR2 SYDVKM. The CDR3 sequence is 11 residues long. In DNA, the CDR3 is TGTGCCAGCACGCAGAACACTAAAGCTTTCTTT. Amino acid sequence: CASTQNTKAFF.

This clonotype was seen at least ten times. The rearrangement uses TRBV7-8 and TRBJ1-1, with 7 nucleotides matching TRBD1. With V trimmed by 8 bases and J by 0 bases, 9 bases remained unmatched. CDR1 and CDR2 from the germline V gene are SGHVS and FQNEAQ. This CDR3 has 15 residues. In DNA, the CDR3 is TGTGCCAGCTTACCGAGGGGGCAGGTGAACACTGAAGCTTTCTTT. Protein: CASLPRGQVNTEAFF.

This clonotype was observed many times. The V and J genes are TRBV20-1 and TRBJ2-7, with 13 bases fitting TRBD2. The germline CDR1 and CDR2 sequences are DFQATT and SNEGSKA (reference sequence). Trimming cost V 6 bases and J 4 bases; bases outside gene matches: 0. CDR3 size: 12 residues. CDR3 loop: CSATSGGYEQYF. In DNA, the CDR3 is TGCAGTGCGACTAGCGGGGGGTACGAGCAGTACTTC.

The chain recombines TRBV19 with TRBJ2-3, with 11 bases aligning to TRBD2. Germline assignment: CDR1 LNHDA and CDR2 SQIVND (reference sequence). This CDR3 spans 15 amino acids. J gave up 2 bases and V 5 bases, and 3 bases lay outside the gene matches. CDR3 nucleotide sequence: TGTGCCAGTAGTGATAGCGGGAGGGCCACAGATACGCAGTATTTT. Encoded protein: CASSDSGRATDTQYF.

Points on this clonotype: This could be a read error, since a much larger clone is one nucleotide away. The V and J genes are TRBV12-3 or TRBV12-4 and TRBJ2-2; D gene unclear. There are 15 residues in the CDR3. The CDR3 region is CAGSANSPLTGELFF. CDR3 in DNA: TGTGCCGGCAGCGCAAACAGCCCTCTAACCGGGGAGCTGTTTTTT.

In this sample, this clonotype turned up many times. The chain has TRBV20-1 and TRBJ1-1, with TRBD1 identical over 12 bases. Germline V CDR1 and CDR2: DFQATT, SNEGSKA (reference sequence). V was pared by 3 bases and J by 6 bases, with 11 bases of the junction left unmatched. The CDR3 sequence is 16 residues long. The chain's CDR3 is CSASGTGGGVLAEAFF. The CDR3 DNA reads TGCAGTGCTAGTGGGACAGGGGGCGGCGTTCTAGCTGAAGCTTTCTTT.

This clonotype was observed a few times. This chain joins TRBV7-2 and TRBJ2-7, with 7 bases matching TRBD1. The germline gives CDR1 SGHTA, CDR2 FQGNSA. This CDR3 is 15 amino acids long. J lost 4 bases, V lost 5 bases, and 11 bases had no gene match. This chain's CDR3 is CASSIYSGTVYEQYF. Here the CDR3 DNA reads TGTGCCAGCAGCATTTACTCCGGGACAGTTTACGAGCAGTACTTC.

The chain is built from TRBV30 and TRBJ1-3; D may be TRBD1 (5 bases). CDR1 GTSNPN and CDR2 SVGIG come from the germline V gene (reference sequence). The CDR3 is 14 amino acids. V dropped 5 bases and J dropped 0 bases, with 11 bases sitting between them. CDR3 sequence reads: CAWVDSRSGNTIYF. In DNA, the CDR3 is TGTGCCTGGGTCGACAGCCGCTCTGGAAACACCATATATTTT.

This clonotype appeared many times. The chain recombines TRBV24-1 with TRBJ2-2; D is perhaps TRBD1 (5 bases). The CDR3 runs 15 residues. CDR1 and CDR2 from the germline V gene are KGHDR and SFDVKD. V dropped 0 bases and J dropped 5 bases, with 9 bases sitting between them. This CDR3 is CATSDLPQGTGELFF. The CDR3 nucleotides are TGTGCCACCAGTGATTTGCCGCAGGGTACCGGGGAGCTGTTTTTT.

Ten or more counts support this clonotype. The chain joins TRBV6-1 to TRBJ2-5, with D tentatively TRBD1 (5 bases). Per germline, CDR1 MNHNS and CDR2 SASEGT. This CDR3 has 15 amino acids. Trimming stripped 4 bases from V and 1 base from J, with 13 bases between. CDR3 protein: CASSGPGSVQETQYF. CDR3 nucleotide sequence: TGTGCCAGCAGTGGCCCAGGGTCGGTCCAAGAGACCCAGTACTTC.

A word on this clonotype: A read error may explain this, as a much larger clone is one base away. The rearrangement joins TRBV20-1 to TRBJ2-1, with D tentatively TRBD1 (7 bases). Trimming removed 3 bases from V and 14 bases from J, with 11 bases in between. The CDR3 length is 10 residues. CDR1 is DFQATT, CDR2 SNEGSKA, per germline (reference sequence). The CDR3 loop is CSASRGEEFF. The CDR3 DNA follows: TGCAGTGCTAGCAGGGGGGAGGAGTTCTTC.